The source of this TCR beta chain is a study of control samples from healthy donors and cancer patients. The V gene lost 8 bases and the J gene lost 4 bases, with 14 bases spanning the gap. Germline V CDR1 and CDR2: MNHEY, SMNVEV (reference sequence). The CDR3 extends over 13 amino acids. Profiling relied on immunoSEQ multiplex PCR, and the TCRdb table lists in-frame clones only, not all of them. The table records around 80,000 clones, more than 75% of them present only once. The clonotype comes from a man in his fifties or sixties in good health. The rearrangement joins TRBV27 to TRBJ1-1; TRBD1 might be the D (5 bases). The sequenced material came from blood. The CDR3 region is CASYNLGVTEAFF. CDR3 sequence (DNA): TGTGCCAGCTACAATTTGGGGGTCACTGAAGCTTTCTTT.